The rows below give T cell receptor beta chains drawn from one sample of a study of blood T cell repertoires in COVID-19. Only in-frame clones appear in the TCRdb table, and some are missing; sequencing was by immunoSEQ multiplex PCR. Of 130,000 or so clones listed, 70% to 90% are singletons. The sequenced sample consisted of peripheral blood. The receptors here all came from an older woman with acute or convalescent COVID-19. Both conserved end residues are part of each CDR3. The D gene is left open where the match is weak. Some rows have no size entry. The others give once, few or many, or a class for an expanded clone.

>TRBJ2-3|13|once|.|TRBV29-1
CSVEPGVADTQYF
TGCAGCGTTGAGCCGGGGGTGGCAGATACGCAGTATTTT
>TRBJ2-6|19|.|TRBD2|TRBV19
CASSMVRMGRASGANVLTF
TGTGCCAGTAGTATGGTGCGGATGGGGAGGGCCTCTGGGGCCAACGTCCTGACTTTC
>TRBJ1-2|14|.|TRBD1|TRBV10-2
CASSPGQGAYGYTF
TGCGCCAGCAGTCCGGGACAGGGTGCCTATGGCTACACCTTC
>TRBJ2-5|13|.|.|TRBV11-3
CASSSPPEETQYF
TGTGCCAGCAGCTCCCCCCCGGAAGAGACCCAGTACTTC
>TRBJ2-7|15|.|.|TRBV7-8
CASSLALSDSLEQYF
TGTGCCAGCAGCTTAGCGCTGAGTGACTCGCTCGAGCAGTACTTC
>TRBJ1-5|13|.|.|TRBV2
CASSEAFLQPQHF
TGTGCCAGCAGTGAAGCGTTTCTTCAGCCCCAGCATTTT
>TRBJ1-1|14|.|TRBD1|TRBV5-1
CASRQGDRNTEAFF
TGCGCCAGCAGGCAAGGGGACAGGAACACTGAAGCTTTCTTT
>TRBJ1-2|13|.|TRBD1|TRBV28
CASRRPGQPGYTF
TGTGCCAGCAGACGGCCGGGACAGCCGGGCTACACCTTC
>TRBJ1-3|11|.|.|TRBV7-9
CASSLGDTIYF
TGTGCCAGCAGCTTAGGAGACACCATATATTTT
>TRBJ2-7|17|once|TRBD2|TRBV11-3
CASSKDWASGVFYEQYF
TGTGCCAGCAGCAAAGATTGGGCTAGCGGGGTCTTCTACGAGCAGTACTTC
>TRBJ2-7|16|.|TRBD2|TRBV30
CAWVKRAGTSRIEQYF
TGTGCCTGGGTCAAGAGGGCCGGGACTAGCAGAATCGAGCAGTACTTC
>TRBJ2-7|15|.|.|TRBV4-3
CASSQEYKPIGEQYF
TGCGCCAGCAGCCAAGAGTACAAACCTATCGGGGAGCAGTACTTC
>TRBJ2-7|14|.|.|TRBV6-1
CASSEAGQSYEQYF
TGTGCCAGCAGTGAAGCGGGACAATCCTACGAGCAGTACTTC
>TRBJ2-1|14|few|TRBD2|TRBV6-5
CASSFIAGYNEQFF
TGTGCCAGCAGTTTCATAGCGGGGTACAATGAGCAGTTCTTC
>TRBJ2-3|15|many|TRBD2|TRBV9
CASSPAGGVTDTQYF
TGTGCCAGCAGCCCCGCGGGGGGGGTCACAGATACGCAGTATTTT
>TRBJ1-4|16|.|.|TRBV28
CASSLSGATTNEKLFF
TGTGCCAGCAGTCTCTCTGGGGCTACAACTAATGAAAAACTGTTTTTT
>TRBJ1-2|12|once|.|TRBV5-4
CASSLAGYGYTF
TGTGCCAGCAGCTTGGCCGGCTATGGCTACACCTTC
>TRBJ2-5|14|.|.|TRBV30
CAWSVISIVETQYF
TGTGCCTGGAGTGTAATCTCTATAGTAGAGACCCAGTACTTC
>TRBJ1-2|16|.|TRBD1|TRBV27
CASSLWEGQGTRGYTF
TGTGCCAGCAGTTTATGGGAGGGACAGGGGACGCGCGGCTACACCTTC
>TRBJ2-4|13|.|.|TRBV11-3
CASSLDGGGIQYF
TGTGCCAGCAGCTTAGATGGAGGAGGCATTCAGTACTTC
>TRBJ1-3|14|.|.|TRBV15
CATSRDRAGNTIYF
TGTGCCACCAGCAGAGATCGGGCTGGAAACACCATATATTTT
>TRBJ2-7|13|.|TRBD2|TRBV28
CASIPSGTKGQYF
TGTGCCAGCATCCCTTCCGGGACTAAGGGGCAGTACTTC
>TRBJ2-1|17|many|TRBD2|TRBV4-2
CASSQLLLAGNYNEQFF
TGTGCCAGCAGCCAATTGCTGCTAGCGGGGAACTACAATGAGCAGTTCTTC
>TRBJ1-6|14|few|TRBD1|TRBV5-8
CASRQGQIDSPLHF
TGTGCCAGCAGACAGGGACAGATCGATTCACCCCTCCACTTT
>TRBJ1-1|15|.|.|TRBV7-9
CASSFYRQMNTEAFF
TGTGCCAGCAGCTTTTACAGGCAAATGAACACTGAAGCTTTCTTT
>TRBJ1-3|15|.|TRBD1|TRBV9
CASSSAGQAGNTIYF
TGTGCCAGCAGCTCGGCGGGACAGGCTGGAAACACCATATATTTT
>TRBJ1-6|14|few|.|TRBV6-1
CASREAGYGSPLHF
TGTGCCAGCAGGGAAGCCGGTTACGGTTCACCCCTCCACTTT
>TRBJ2-7|14|once|.|TRBV19
CASSPAGVIYEQYF
TGTGCCAGTAGTCCAGCGGGTGTGATCTACGAGCAGTACTTC
>TRBJ2-3|12|.|.|TRBV6-5
CASRRGTDTQYF
TGTGCCAGCAGAAGGGGAACAGATACGCAGTATTTT
>TRBJ1-2|20|.|TRBD1|TRBV9
CASSAPTGGRVGTRDYGYTF
TGTGCCAGCAGCGCACCGACAGGGGGACGGGTCGGGACTCGGGACTATGGCTACACCTTC
>TRBJ2-7|13|.|.|TRBV9
CASSGGDSYEQYF
TGTGCCAGCAGCGGGGGGGACTCCTACGAGCAGTACTTC
>TRBJ1-2|13|once|.|TRBV7-9
CASSLQGPYGYTF
TGTGCCAGCAGCTTACAGGGTCCCTATGGCTACACCTTC
>TRBJ1-2|12|.|TRBD1|TRBV5-1
CASSLDRGGYTF
TGCGCCAGCAGCTTGGACAGGGGTGGCTACACCTTC
>TRBJ1-1|15|.|TRBD1|TRBV3-1/TRBV3-2
CASSLGGQGGTEAFF
TGTGCCAGCAGCTTGGGGGGACAGGGAGGGACTGAAGCTTTCTTT
>TRBJ2-5|13|once|.|TRBV7-8
CASTFSRGETQYF
TGTGCCAGCACCTTTAGTAGGGGGGAGACCCAGTACTTC
>TRBJ1-1|13|.|.|TRBV6-6
CASSYRESTEAFF
TGTGCCAGCAGTTACAGGGAGAGCACTGAAGCTTTCTTT
>TRBJ1-2|13|.|.|TRBV29-1
CSARRGTSAGYTF
TGCAGCGCCAGAAGGGGGACCTCGGCTGGCTACACCTTC
>TRBJ2-1|15|.|TRBD2|TRBV19
CASSDPASGYNEQFF
TGTGCCAGTAGTGACCCGGCTAGCGGCTACAATGAGCAGTTCTTC
>TRBJ1-6|14|once|.|TRBV3-1/TRBV3-2
CASSRGFYNSPLHF
TGTGCCAGCAGCAGGGGGTTCTATAATTCACCCCTCCACTTT
>TRBJ1-6|15|.|TRBD1|TRBV5-8
CASSFGDRDNSPLHF
TGTGCCAGCAGCTTCGGGGACAGGGACAATTCACCCCTCCACTTT
>TRBJ2-2|15|.|.|TRBV7-7
CASSLEGGVSGELFF
TGTGCTAGCAGCTTAGAGGGCGGGGTGTCCGGGGAGCTGTTTTTT
>TRBJ1-1|13|once|TRBD1|TRBV6-2/TRBV6-3
CASRPNRGIEAFF
TGTGCCAGCAGGCCTAACAGGGGGATTGAAGCTTTCTTT
>TRBJ2-3|15|.|TRBD2|TRBV30
CAWSVVGGSTDTQYF
TGTGCCTGGAGTGTGGTCGGGGGGAGCACAGATACGCAGTATTTT
>TRBJ2-1|13|.|TRBD1|TRBV30
CAWSTNRGEEQFF
TGTGCCTGGAGTACAAACAGGGGCGAAGAGCAGTTCTTC
>TRBJ2-3|16|.|.|TRBV11-3
CASSHRSGESTDTQYF
TGTGCCAGCAGCCACCGTAGCGGAGAGAGCACAGATACGCAGTATTTT
>TRBJ2-7|15|.|TRBD1|TRBV5-4
CASSADRAPAYEQYF
TGTGCCAGCAGCGCCGACAGGGCTCCCGCCTACGAGCAGTACTTC
>TRBJ2-1|15|.|.|TRBV5-4
CASSSGGGPYNEQFF
TGTGCCAGCAGCTCGGGCGGGGGCCCTTACAATGAGCAGTTCTTC
>TRBJ1-1|15|.|TRBD1|TRBV14
CASSQGQSTGTEAFF
TGTGCCAGCAGCCAGGGACAGTCGACGGGAACTGAAGCTTTCTTT
>TRBJ1-6|12|.|.|TRBV28
CAGGAGNSPLHF
TGTGCCGGCGGGGCAGGGAATTCACCCCTCCACTTT
>TRBJ1-2|13|.|TRBD1|TRBV7-9
CASSSQGAGGYTF
TGTGCCAGCAGCTCCCAGGGGGCGGGAGGCTACACCTTC
>TRBJ2-7|14|.|.|TRBV14
CASSADLSTGEQYF
TGTGCCAGCAGCGCCGACCTCTCGACGGGCGAGCAGTACTTC
>TRBJ1-3|17|few|TRBD1|TRBV5-6
CASSLKLPGQGGNTIYF
TGTGCCAGCAGCTTGAAACTCCCGGGACAGGGGGGAAACACCATATATTTT
>TRBJ2-1|15|.|.|TRBV9
CASSVDSGGGTEQFF
TGTGCCAGCAGCGTAGATTCGGGGGGCGGGACAGAGCAGTTCTTC
>TRBJ1-5|19|.|TRBD1|TRBV29-1
CSVRANRDRGNRGDQPQHF
TGCAGCGTGAGGGCCAACCGGGACAGGGGGAACAGGGGTGATCAGCCCCAGCATTTT
>TRBJ1-5|14|.|TRBD1|TRBV24-1
CATSDFRGRGPQHF
TGTGCCACCAGTGATTTCAGGGGGCGTGGGCCCCAGCATTTT
>TRBJ1-6|18|.|.|TRBV4-1
CASSQDLRGLAYNSPLHF
TGCGCCAGCAGCCAAGATTTGCGGGGTCTCGCCTATAATTCACCCCTCCACTTT
>TRBJ2-7|14|.|TRBD2|TRBV29-1
CSVGRAGGPYEQYF
TGCAGCGTTGGTCGAGCGGGGGGCCCCTACGAGCAGTACTTC
>TRBJ1-6|15|.|.|TRBV5-5
CASSFRTGSGPPLHF
TGTGCCAGCAGCTTCCGCACAGGGAGTGGGCCACCCCTCCACTTT
>TRBJ1-6|12|.|.|TRBV19
CASAPGDSPLHF
TGTGCCAGTGCACCGGGGGACTCACCCCTCCACTTT